The table lists the clone carrying this T cell receptor beta chain with many counts. This specimen belongs to a study of neurological immune-mediated disorders. Germline V CDR1 and CDR2: SGDLS, YYNGEE. V dropped 7 bases and J dropped 2 bases, with 13 bases sitting between them. This CDR3 is built from 14 residues. 5'RACE with 10-nucleotide random UMIs generated the cDNA. A single record per CDR3 protein comes from TCRdb applying MiXCR to the 5' RACE reads. The data show about 57,000 distinct CDR3 sequences, about 13% seen once. The origin of this receptor is a woman in her sixties with HTLV-1-associated myelopathy (HAM/TSP). The sequencing input was PBMCs. This chain connects TRBV9 to TRBJ2-1; D gene uncertain. The CDR3 region has the DNA TGTGCCAGCGGTATTAACAGCGCCTACAATGAGCAGTTCTTC. Translating gives CASGINSAYNEQFF.